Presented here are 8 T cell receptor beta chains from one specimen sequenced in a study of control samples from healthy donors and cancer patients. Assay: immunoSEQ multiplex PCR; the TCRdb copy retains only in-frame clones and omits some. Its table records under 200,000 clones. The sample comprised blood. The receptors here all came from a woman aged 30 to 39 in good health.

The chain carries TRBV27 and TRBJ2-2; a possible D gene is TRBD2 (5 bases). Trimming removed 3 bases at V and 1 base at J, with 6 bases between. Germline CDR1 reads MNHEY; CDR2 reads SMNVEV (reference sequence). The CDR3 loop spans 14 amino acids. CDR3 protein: CASSFRGNTGELFF. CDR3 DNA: TGTGCCAGCAGTTTTCGGGGGAACACCGGGGAGCTGTTTTTT.

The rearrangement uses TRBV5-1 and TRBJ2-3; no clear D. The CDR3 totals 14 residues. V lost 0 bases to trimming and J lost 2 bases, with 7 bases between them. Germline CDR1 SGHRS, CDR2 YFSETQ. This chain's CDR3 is CASSLGAITDTQYF. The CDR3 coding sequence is TGCGCCAGCAGCTTGGGGGCAATCACAGATACGCAGTATTTT.

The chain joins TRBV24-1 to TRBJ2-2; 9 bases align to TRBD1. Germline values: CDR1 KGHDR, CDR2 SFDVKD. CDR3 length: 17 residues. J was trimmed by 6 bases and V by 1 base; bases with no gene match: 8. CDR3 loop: CATSDLKQGANPGELFF. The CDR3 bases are TGTGCCACCAGTGATTTAAAACAGGGGGCTAACCCCGGGGAGCTGTTTTTT.

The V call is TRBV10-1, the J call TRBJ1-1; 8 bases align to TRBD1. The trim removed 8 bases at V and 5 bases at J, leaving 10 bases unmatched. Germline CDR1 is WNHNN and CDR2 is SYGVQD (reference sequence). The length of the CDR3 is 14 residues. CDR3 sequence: CASQIDRGNTEAFF. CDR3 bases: TGCGCCAGCCAAATTGACAGGGGAAATACTGAAGCTTTCTTT.

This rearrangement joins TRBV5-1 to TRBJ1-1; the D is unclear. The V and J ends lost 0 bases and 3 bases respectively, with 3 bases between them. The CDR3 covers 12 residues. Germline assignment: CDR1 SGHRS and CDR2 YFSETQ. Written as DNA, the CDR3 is TGCGCCAGCAGCTTGGGATACACTGAAGCTTTCTTT. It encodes CASSLGYTEAFF.

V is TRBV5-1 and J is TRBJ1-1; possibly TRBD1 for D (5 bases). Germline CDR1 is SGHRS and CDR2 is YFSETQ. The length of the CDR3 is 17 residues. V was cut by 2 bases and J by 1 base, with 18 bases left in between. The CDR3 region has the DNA TGCGCCAGCAGCTTTGGGGACCCGACCCGAAAGAACACTGAAGCTTTCTTT. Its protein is CASSFGDPTRKNTEAFF.

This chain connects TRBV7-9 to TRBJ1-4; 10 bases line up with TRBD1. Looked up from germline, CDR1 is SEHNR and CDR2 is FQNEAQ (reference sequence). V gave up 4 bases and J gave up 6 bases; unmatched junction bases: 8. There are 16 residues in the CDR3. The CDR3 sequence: CASSYTDRGPHEKLFF. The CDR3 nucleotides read TGTGCCAGCAGCTACACTGACAGGGGGCCGCATGAAAAACTGTTTTTT. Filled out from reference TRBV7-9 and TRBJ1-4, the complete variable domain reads DTGVSQNPRHKITKRGQNVTFRCDPISEHNRLYWYRQTLGQGPEFLTYFQNEAQLEKSRLLSDRFSAERPKGSFSTLEIQRTEQGDSAMYLCASSYTDRGPHEKLFFGSGTQLSVL.

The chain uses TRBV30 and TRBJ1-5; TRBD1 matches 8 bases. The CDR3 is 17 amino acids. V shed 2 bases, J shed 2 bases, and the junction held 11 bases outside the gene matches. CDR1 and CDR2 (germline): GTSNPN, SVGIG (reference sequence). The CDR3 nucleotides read TGTGCCTGGAGTTTGGGACCTACAGGGGGACGCAATCAGCCCCAGCATTTT. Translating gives CAWSLGPTGGRNQPQHF.